The rows below give T cell receptor beta chains drawn from one sample of a study of OX40 agonist ivuxolimab in advanced cancers. Assay: immunoSEQ multiplex PCR; the TCRdb copy retains only in-frame clones and omits some. In the table there are roughly 65,000 clones, 85% of which are singletons. Sequencing used CD4+ or CD8+ T cells sorted from blood, obtained in a trial of the OX40 agonist ivuxolimab. Receptor source: an adult with an advanced solid tumor such as melanoma, head and neck, liver or kidney cancer. Both conserved end residues are part of each CDR3. A D gene is named only where the DNA matches it firmly. Clone sizes are given selectively: once, few, many, or a class where the clone is expanded.

d_gene	v_gene	abundance	len	j_gene	CDR3nt	CDR3aa
-	TRBV25-1	-	11	TRBJ2-1	TGTGCCAGTTCTACCTACAATGAGCAGTTCTTC	CASSTYNEQFF
-	TRBV5-4	-	13	TRBJ2-5	TGTGCCAGCAGCCAGGACATCCAAGAGACCCAGTACTTC	CASSQDIQETQYF
-	TRBV19	once	15	TRBJ2-1	TGTGCCAGTACCCCACAGGCTCTATCCTACAATGAGCAGTTCTTC	CASTPQALSYNEQFF
-	TRBV27	-	13	TRBJ1-5	TGTGCCAGCAGACCCCAGGGTACCCAGCCCCAGCATTTT	CASRPQGTQPQHF
-	TRBV6-1	-	14	TRBJ1-4	TGTGCCAGCAGCCCCGCGGACGATAATGAAAAACTGTTTTTT	CASSPADDNEKLFF
-	TRBV4-3	-	15	TRBJ2-7	TGCGCCAGCAGCCAAGATTGGAGACAGCACTACGAGCAGTACTTC	CASSQDWRQHYEQYF
-	TRBV28	once	15	TRBJ2-7	TGTGCCAGCAGTTCCCCCGGGTCAGGGGCTTACGAGCAGTACTTC	CASSSPGSGAYEQYF
TRBD2	TRBV6-4	-	17	TRBJ2-1	TGTGCCAGCAGTGACTCTCGCGGGAGGGCCGTTTCCAATGAGCAGTTCTTC	CASSDSRGRAVSNEQFF
-	TRBV4-1	-	17	TRBJ1-1	TGCGCCAGCAGCCAAGGGGTCCCGCTACGTATGAACACTGAAGCTTTCTTT	CASSQGVPLRMNTEAFF
-	TRBV19	few	13	TRBJ1-2	TGTGCCAGTAGTTTGGCAGCAGGGTCTGGCTACACCTTC	CASSLAAGSGYTF
TRBD2	TRBV6-5	-	14	TRBJ2-1	TGTGCCAGCAGTTACTCAGGGAGGGGAAATGAGCAGTTCTTC	CASSYSGRGNEQFF
-	TRBV30	few	15	TRBJ2-1	TGTGCCTGGAGTGTAGTGGACAGAGCCAACAATGAGCAGTTCTTC	CAWSVVDRANNEQFF
-	TRBV10-3	-	13	TRBJ2-5	TGTGCCATCGGGGAGCGCCTCCAAGAGACCCAGTACTTC	CAIGERLQETQYF
-	TRBV28	-	16	TRBJ2-7	TGTGCCAGCAGCTTACGGTCTAAGACTGGTAGGTACGAGCAGTACTTC	CASSLRSKTGRYEQYF
-	TRBV19	-	14	TRBJ1-5	TGTGCCAGTAGTATATTTTTTAGCAATCAGCCCCAGCATTTT	CASSIFFSNQPQHF
-	TRBV7-9	-	13	TRBJ2-3	TGTGCCAGCAGCCCGCGGACGGGGGATACGCAGTATTTT	CASSPRTGDTQYF
-	TRBV7-9	-	14	TRBJ2-7	TGTGCCAGCAGCTCCGGGGGAGCGGGTTACGAGCAGTACTTC	CASSSGGAGYEQYF
TRBD2	TRBV11-3	-	18	TRBJ2-5	TGTGCCAGCAGCGCACCCCTGCCCCTGACTAGCGGGTGGACTACCCAGTACTTC	CASSAPLPLTSGWTTQYF
-	TRBV10-3	-	13	TRBJ2-5	TGTGCCATCAGTGAAGACAGAAGGGAGACCCAGTACTTC	CAISEDRRETQYF
TRBD1	TRBV5-1	-	16	TRBJ1-2	TGCGCCAGCAGCTTGGGAGAGGGGGCCAAAAACTATGGCTACACCTTC	CASSLGEGAKNYGYTF
-	TRBV28	-	15	TRBJ2-1	TGTGCCAGCAGTTTACTTACCGGTCGCTACAATGAGCAGTTCTTC	CASSLLTGRYNEQFF
-	TRBV27	-	15	TRBJ2-1	TGTGCCAGCAGTTTTGAGGGAGGCTCCTACAATGAGCAGTTCTTC	CASSFEGGSYNEQFF